Listed here are 18 T cell receptor beta chains from one sample, sequenced in a study of cytomegalovirus exposure and HLA in healthy donors. It was with 60 Vbeta and 13 Jbeta primers that the PCR ran. Sequenced by immunoSEQ multiplex PCR; TCRdb stores in-frame clones only, minus some. Here the sample spans about 150,000 clones, around 84% being singletons. The material sequenced was PBMCs. The source of these receptors is a woman in her forties in good health and CMV-seropositive.

This chain joins TRBV7-9 and TRBJ2-3, with 10 bases that match TRBD2. The CDR3 is 15 residues long. CDR1 is SEHNR, CDR2 FQNEAQ, per germline (reference sequence). Trimming removed 1 base from V and 6 bases from J; junction bases left unmatched: 4. The CDR3 DNA reads TGTGCCAGCAGCTTAGGAGGAGCGGGAGGGGATACGCAGTATTTT. This gives the protein CASSLGGAGGDTQYF.

The chain recombines TRBV4-2 with TRBJ1-2; D is ambiguous. Germline V CDR1 and CDR2: LGHNA, YNFKEQ. The CDR3 is made up of 11 amino acids. With 3 bases removed from V and 5 bases from J, the gap between germline ends came to 4 bases. The CDR3 loop reads CASSQRYGYTF. As DNA, the CDR3 is TGTGCCAGCAGCCAGAGGTATGGCTACACCTTC.

The rearrangement links TRBV2 to TRBJ2-7, with 9 bases fitting TRBD1. With V trimmed by 6 bases and J by 4 bases, 7 bases remained unmatched. Germline V gives CDR1 SNHLY, CDR2 FYNNEI. The CDR3 is 14 amino acids. CDR3 region: CASRPGQGGYEQYF. Written as DNA, the CDR3 is TGTGCCAGCAGGCCGGGACAGGGTGGGTACGAGCAGTACTTC.

The CDR3 is CACSSGRLSEQYF. CDR3 DNA: TGTGCCTGTAGTAGCGGGAGGCTCAGCGAGCAGTACTTC. The chain links TRBV30 to TRBJ2-7, with 10 bases aligning to TRBD2. CDR1 is GTSNPN and CDR2 is SVGIG in the germline V gene (reference sequence). The CDR3 sequence is 13 residues long. V lost 6 bases, J lost 6 bases, and 8 bases stayed unmatched.

CDR3 nucleotides: TGTGCCAGCAGAGGGACTAGCGGGAGCTATGAGCAGTTCTTC. Its protein is CASRGTSGSYEQFF. The chain carries TRBV2 and TRBJ2-1; the match to TRBD2 covers 14 bases. The CDR3 is made up of 14 amino acids. V was pared by 6 bases and J by 8 bases, with 3 bases of the junction left unmatched. CDR1 SNHLY and CDR2 FYNNEI come from the germline V gene.

This chain connects TRBV4-2 to TRBJ2-2; 10 positions agree with TRBD2. CDR1 and CDR2 (germline): LGHNA, YNFKEQ. The CDR3 extends over 18 amino acids. V lost 4 bases to trimming and J lost 0 bases; unmatched junction nucleotides: 8. The CDR3 sequence: CASSRRLAGSSNTGELFF. The CDR3 nucleotides are TGTGCCAGCAGCCGGAGACTAGCGGGCTCCTCGAACACCGGGGAGCTGTTTTTT.

J is TRBJ2-2 and V is TRBV5-1; no reliable D call. The length of the CDR3 is 15 residues. Germline CDR1 is SGHRS and CDR2 is YFSETQ. The V end was cut by 0 bases, the J end by 4 bases, with 10 bases between. CDR3 region: CASSLGVGGTGELFF. The DNA for the CDR3 is TGCGCCAGCAGCTTGGGGGTAGGCGGCACCGGGGAGCTGTTTTTT.

The chain links TRBV13 to TRBJ2-1; 8 bases map to TRBD2. The junction had 2 bases not matched to a gene; V was cut back by 5 bases and J by 2 bases. Germline loops: CDR1 PRHDT, CDR2 FYEKMQ (reference sequence). CDR3 length equals 14 residues. The CDR3 is CASSRGGAYNEQFF. In nucleotides, the CDR3 is TGTGCCAGCAGCCGGGGGGGGGCCTACAATGAGCAGTTCTTC. Full variable domain (outside the CDR3, taken from reference TRBV13 and TRBJ2-1): AAGVIQSPRHLIKEKRETATLKCYPIPRHDTVYWYQQGPGQDPQFLISFYEKMQSDKGSIPDRFSAQQFSDYHSELNMSSLELGDSALYFCASSRGGAYNEQFFGPGTRLTVL.

J is TRBJ2-7 and V is TRBV30, with D maybe TRBD2 (6 bases). The CDR3 contains 12 residues. The germline V gene encodes CDR1 GTSNPN and CDR2 SVGIG (reference sequence). Between the trimmed V and J ends, which lost 3 bases and 3 bases, there was a span of 9 bases. The CDR3 region has the DNA TGTGCCTGGAGCCAGGGACTCTACGAGCAGTACTTC. The encoded protein is CAWSQGLYEQYF.

The chain is built from TRBV5-5 and TRBJ1-1; 7 bases fit TRBD1. The CDR3 is made up of 16 amino acids. Germline assignment: CDR1 SGHKS and CDR2 YYEKEE (reference sequence). V was pared by 2 bases and J by 2 bases, with 9 bases of the junction left unmatched. As DNA, the CDR3 is TGTGCCAGCAGCTTTGCAACCGGGACAGTTAACACTGAAGCTTTCTTT. Protein product: CASSFATGTVNTEAFF.

The genes are TRBV29-1 and TRBJ2-3; 7 nucleotides agree with TRBD2. Looked up from germline, CDR1 is SQVTM and CDR2 is ANQGSEA. The J segment lost 0 bases and the V segment lost 4 bases, leaving 16 bases of the junction unmatched. The CDR3 spans 18 residues. The CDR3 region is CSVVSGLAGETSTDTQYF. The CDR3 nucleotides are TGCAGCGTTGTAAGCGGACTTGCGGGAGAGACTAGCACAGATACGCAGTATTTT.

J is TRBJ2-6 and V is TRBV6-6; 8 positions match TRBD1. Trimming cost V 2 bases and J 9 bases; bases outside gene matches: 9. The CDR3 consists of 16 residues. Per germline, CDR1 MNHNY and CDR2 SVGAGI (reference sequence). The CDR3 sequence is CASSYPRTGQVNVLTF. CDR3 in DNA: TGTGCCAGCAGTTACCCGAGGACAGGGCAGGTCAACGTCCTGACTTTC.

The chain employs TRBV5-6 and TRBJ2-2; 10 bases map to TRBD2. This CDR3 has 17 residues. V was pared by 4 bases and J by 0 bases, with 6 bases of the junction left unmatched. Germline V gene data show CDR1 as SGHDT and CDR2 as YYEEEE. The CDR3 reads CASSLLTSGTNTGELFF. The CDR3 region has the DNA TGTGCCAGCAGCCTGCTCACTAGCGGGACGAACACCGGGGAGCTGTTTTTT.

This chain links TRBV5-1 with TRBJ2-5; 8 bases match TRBD1. Germline V gene lookup returns CDR1 SGHRS and CDR2 YFSETQ. V trimming: 0 bases; J trimming: 4 bases; junction bases outside the gene matches: 2. The CDR3 has 14 residues. CDR3 sequence: CASSLADRAETQYF. CDR3 coding DNA: TGCGCCAGCAGCTTGGCGGACAGGGCAGAGACCCAGTACTTC.

The chain links TRBV10-2 to TRBJ2-2; TRBD2 matches at 8 bases. Per the germline V gene, CDR1 is WSHSY and CDR2 is SAAADI. The V and J ends lost 10 bases and 7 bases, in that order; junction bases with no gene match: 14. The CDR3 length is 15 residues. The CDR3 DNA follows: TGCGCCACCTCGCCCACGGGAGGGCCGAACGGGGAGCTGTTTTTT. Amino acid sequence: CATSPTGGPNGELFF.

This clone was recorded a few times. This chain uses TRBV6-5 with TRBJ2-1; D ambiguous. The CDR3 covers 10 residues. The V gene's germline CDR1 is MNHEY and CDR2 SVGAGI. Trimming took 11 bases from V and 8 from J, leaving 10 bases between them. The CDR3: CADSEYEQFF. The CDR3 bases are TGTGCCGATTCGGAGTATGAGCAGTTCTTC.

The CDR3 nucleotides are TGTGCCATCAGTCCAGGGGATGGCTACACCTTC. Residues: CAISPGDGYTF. The rearrangement links TRBV10-3 to TRBJ1-2; D may be TRBD1 (6 bases). The V end lost 5 bases, the J end lost 6 bases, and 7 bases lay between the germline ends. The V gene's germline CDR1 is ENHRY and CDR2 SYGVKD. The length of the CDR3 is 11 residues.

This clone was observed a single time. This chain connects TRBV27 to TRBJ2-3; 14 bases agree with TRBD2. CDR3 length: 15 residues. The junction had 3 bases not matched to a gene; V was cut back by 6 bases and J by 4 bases. The germline V gene has CDR1 MNHEY and CDR2 SMNVEV (reference sequence). This CDR3 reads CASSGLAGGSDTQYF. The CDR3 DNA reads as TGTGCCAGCAGCGGACTAGCGGGAGGTTCAGATACGCAGTATTTT.